The source of this T cell receptor (beta chain) is a study of T cell repertoires in cytomegalovirus infection. Study-wide results and limits: Ex vivo, HLA-C-restricted CMV-specific TCR beta clonotypes prevailed over the rest of the response.

TCRdb independently ran MiXCR on the reads; one entry per CDR3 protein. The sample carries about 400,000 distinct CDR3 sequences, nearly 35% recorded once. Of note for this clonotype: Its antigen is as yet unknown.

Trimming removed 6 bases from V and 2 bases from J, with 8 bases in between. The CDR3 extends over 12 amino acids. CDR1 is LNHDA, CDR2 SQIVND, per germline (reference sequence). This sequence joins TRBV19 and TRBJ2-7; the D is unclear. Sequencing was performed on cultured PBMCs, taken from culture after CMV antigen stimulation. The source of this sequence is a human donor in good health (CMV status not recorded). Some clones in this sample may be carry-over from other donors' samples. CDR3 coding DNA: TGTGCCAGTAGGTACAAAACCTACGAGCAGTACGTC. Its translation: CASRYKTYEQYV.